The 29 T cell receptor beta chains presented below share a single source sample, sequenced in a study of PD-1 blockade in mismatch repair-deficient tumors. The assay was immunoSEQ multiplex PCR, and TCRdb's table has in-frame clones only and misses some. The sample carries 15,000 to 20,000 clones, more than 70% recorded once. The material was PBMCs, obtained before pembrolizumab treatment. The source of these receptors is an adult with mismatch repair-deficient cancer.

V and J are TRBV6-6 and TRBJ1-1; D call uncertain. There are 13 residues in the CDR3. Germline CDR1 is MNHNY and CDR2 is SVGAGI (reference sequence). V lost 0 bases and J lost 1, with 3 bases in between. The CDR3 spells CASSYSENTEAFF. In nucleotides, the CDR3 is TGTGCCAGCAGTTACTCGGAGAACACTGAAGCTTTCTTT.

The genes are TRBV25-1 and TRBJ2-1, with TRBD2 as a possible D gene (5 bases). Germline values: CDR1 MGHDK, CDR2 SYGVNS. The V end lost 5 bases, the J end lost 7 bases, and 15 bases lay between the germline ends. CDR3 size: 14 residues. The CDR3 spells CASSNGEGGNEQFF. CDR3 coding DNA: TGTGCCAGCAGTAACGGAGAGGGCGGAAATGAGCAGTTCTTC.

V gene TRBV25-1 combines with J gene TRBJ2-5; the D call may be TRBD1 or TRBD2 (6 bases each). Trimming pared 2 bases from V and 4 bases from J, leaving 14 bases between. Per germline, CDR1 MGHDK and CDR2 SYGVNS. The CDR3 has 15 residues. The CDR3 loop is CASSEVGGLRETQYF. The CDR3 DNA follows: TGTGCCAGCAGTGAAGTTGGGGGGCTACGAGAGACCCAGTACTTC.

This clone was seen only a few times. The chain links TRBV6-5 to TRBJ1-1, with TRBD1 as a possible D gene (6 bases). CDR1 and CDR2 from the germline V gene are MNHEY and SVGAGI. V lost 3 bases to trimming and J lost 1 base, with 9 bases between them. The CDR3 has 14 amino acids. CDR3 in DNA: TGTGCCAGCAGTTATCAGGGGACGAACACTGAAGCTTTCTTT. Amino acids: CASSYQGTNTEAFF.

This clone was detected a few times. The chain has TRBV11-2 and TRBJ2-5; D is possibly TRBD2 (6 bases). V was trimmed by 1 base and J by 5 bases, leaving 14 bases between them. This CDR3 contains 15 residues. Germline CDR1 and CDR2: SGHAT and FQNNGV. The CDR3 loop reads CASSLGRTGGETQYF. The CDR3 region has the DNA TGTGCCAGCAGCTTAGGACGGACCGGAGGGGAGACCCAGTACTTC.

This chain joins TRBV2 and TRBJ2-3, with D possibly matching TRBD2 (5 bases). V was shortened by 5 bases and J by 4 bases, with 13 bases between the two germline ends. The CDR3 sequence is 14 residues long. Germline V lookup: CDR1 SNHLY, CDR2 FYNNEI. The CDR3, as DNA: TGTGCCAGCAGTACCCCGCGGGTTCCAGATACGCAGTATTTT. Amino acids: CASSTPRVPDTQYF. Full variable domain (outside the CDR3, taken from reference TRBV2 and TRBJ2-3): EPEVTQTPSHQVTQMGQEVILRCVPISNHLYFYWYRQILGQKVEFLVSFYNNEISEKSEIFDDQFSVERPDGSNFTLKIRSTKLEDSAMYFCASSTPRVPDTQYFGPGTRLTVL.

This chain connects TRBV27 to TRBJ2-1, with D unclear. Germline CDR1 MNHEY, CDR2 SMNVEV (reference sequence). The germline V and J ends were trimmed by 8 bases and 10 bases, with 21 bases remaining between them. CDR3 length: 14 residues. The DNA of the CDR3 is TGTGCCAGCTCGAAAACCGTCTTGCTCCGAGAGCAGTTCTTC. This gives the protein CASSKTVLLREQFF.

The chain is built from TRBV5-6 and TRBJ2-2; D is unclear. The CDR3 length is 13 residues. The V gene's germline CDR1 is SGHDT and CDR2 YYEEEE. With 4 bases removed from V and 3 bases from J, the gap between germline ends came to 7 bases. The CDR3 sequence is CASSIGDTGELFF. The CDR3, as DNA: TGTGCCAGCAGCATAGGAGACACCGGGGAGCTGTTTTTT.

The chain has TRBV28 and TRBJ2-7; the D is unclear. The CDR3 runs 11 residues. The ends were cut back, 4 bases at V and 2 bases at J, with 3 bases in the middle. CDR1 is MDHEN, CDR2 SYDVKM, per germline. The CDR3 loop reads CASSWAYEQYF. Here the CDR3 DNA reads TGTGCCAGCAGTTGGGCCTACGAGCAGTACTTC.

This clone was recorded only once. This chain uses TRBV6-6 with TRBJ2-3; D possibly matches TRBD1 or TRBD2 (5 bases each). Germline lookup yields CDR1 MNHNY and CDR2 SVGAGI (reference sequence). The CDR3 has 13 amino acids. V lost 6 bases, J lost 0 bases, and 7 bases lay in between. The CDR3 DNA sequence: TGTGCCAGCAGCCGGGACAGCACAGATACGCAGTATTTT. Protein sequence: CASSRDSTDTQYF.

In this sample, this clone turned up once. This chain links TRBV6-9 with TRBJ1-1, with 8 bases matching TRBD1. The CDR3 length is 13 residues. The junction had 6 bases not matched to a gene; V was cut back by 6 bases and J by 6 bases. Germline V gene data show CDR1 as MNHGY and CDR2 as SVAAGI. The CDR3 DNA reads TGTGCCAGCAGAAGGACAGGGATCGCTGAAGCTTTCTTT. This translates into CASRRTGIAEAFF.

The chain couples TRBV30 to TRBJ1-2; the D is unclear. The germline V and J ends were trimmed by 2 bases and 4 bases, with 20 bases remaining between them. The CDR3 extends over 16 amino acids. The V gene's germline CDR1 is GTSNPN and CDR2 SVGIG (reference sequence). The CDR3 reads CAWSSDTDGTPYGYTF. The CDR3 DNA is TGTGCCTGGAGTTCCGACACGGACGGTACACCCTATGGCTACACCTTC.

V is TRBV4-1 and J is TRBJ1-5; 7 bases match TRBD1. The CDR3 has 15 amino acids. V lost 1 base, J lost 6 bases, and 6 bases stayed unmatched. The germline V gene encodes CDR1 MGHRA and CDR2 YSYEKL. The CDR3 DNA reads TGCGCCAGCAGCCAAGTACGACAGGGCACTCAGCCCCAGCATTTT. Its protein is CASSQVRQGTQPQHF.

The rearrangement uses TRBV7-9 and TRBJ2-5; maybe TRBD2 (7 bases). Trimming took 2 bases from V and 5 from J, leaving 15 bases between them. Germline-derived CDR1 and CDR2 are SEHNR and FQNEAQ (reference sequence). The CDR3 extends over 15 amino acids. CDR3 amino acids: CASSLSWGGQETQYF. The CDR3 DNA is TGTGCCAGCAGCTTATCATGGGGGGGGCAGGAGACCCAGTACTTC.

The chain employs TRBV27 and TRBJ2-5; D is ambiguous. Germline values: CDR1 MNHEY, CDR2 SMNVEV (reference sequence). The V end lost 8 bases, the J end lost 5 bases, and 15 bases lay between the germline ends. This CDR3 is 13 amino acids long. CDR3 in DNA: TGTGCCAGCCCGGCCCCTTTGGCGGAGACCCAGTACTTC. It translates to CASPAPLAETQYF.

V usage is TRBV10-3 and J usage is TRBJ1-2; D may be TRBD1 (6 bases). Germline-derived CDR1 and CDR2 are ENHRY and SYGVKD. The V gene lost 10 bases and the J gene lost 5 bases, with 23 bases spanning the gap. CDR3 length: 15 amino acids. The CDR3 protein is CATNMYRDGRYGYTF. CDR3 sequence (DNA): TGTGCCACCAATATGTACAGGGATGGTAGGTATGGCTACACCTTC.

The chain's CDR3 is CASSASQQFF. CDR3 in DNA: TGTGCCAGCAGTGCAAGCCAGCAGTTCTTC. The V call is TRBV2, the J call TRBJ2-1; D remains ambiguous. Germline V gives CDR1 SNHLY, CDR2 FYNNEI. Trimming removed 4 bases at V and 11 bases at J, with 6 bases between. This CDR3 spans 10 amino acids.

The chain carries TRBV4-3 and TRBJ2-4, with 10 bases identical to TRBD2. The length of the CDR3 is 19 residues. The germline gives CDR1 LGHNA, CDR2 YSLEER. After removal of 0 bases from V and 7 bases from J, the junction contained 15 bases not matched to a gene. CDR3 amino acids: CASSQEGAGGPLVKNIQYF. The DNA of the CDR3 is TGCGCCAGCAGCCAAGAAGGAGCGGGAGGGCCGTTGGTTAAGAACATTCAGTACTTC.

The chain links TRBV7-9 to TRBJ2-3, with a possible D match to TRBD2 (6 bases). The CDR3 loop spans 14 amino acids. Per the germline V gene, CDR1 is SEHNR and CDR2 is FQNEAQ (reference sequence). Trimming stripped 3 bases from V and 4 bases from J, with 11 bases between. CDR3 nucleotides: TGTGCCAGCAGCTTTGGAGGGGCGGCAGATACGCAGTATTTT. Amino acid sequence: CASSFGGAADTQYF.

The V gene is TRBV4-1, the J gene TRBJ2-6; D gene ambiguous. V was clipped by 2 bases and J by 3 bases, with 5 bases between them. Germline V CDR1 and CDR2: MGHRA, YSYEKL. The CDR3 consists of 14 residues. The CDR3 sequence is CASSQFGGANVLTF. Here the CDR3 DNA reads TGCGCCAGCAGCCAATTTGGTGGGGCCAACGTCCTGACTTTC.

This chain links TRBV11-2 with TRBJ2-7; D possibly corresponds to TRBD1 (6 bases). V lost 5 bases and J lost 3, with 14 bases in between. CDR3 length equals 14 residues. Germline CDR1 reads SGHAT; CDR2 reads FQNNGV. The CDR3 DNA follows: TGTGCCAGCAGCGCTTTAGGACAGCGCTACGAGCAGTACTTC. Translating it yields CASSALGQRYEQYF.

The genes are TRBV27 and TRBJ1-2; D perhaps matches TRBD1 (5 bases). Per germline, CDR1 MNHEY and CDR2 SMNVEV (reference sequence). Trimming removed 6 bases from V and 6 bases from J, with 14 bases in between. The CDR3 has 13 residues. The CDR3 here is CASRTPGLNGYTF. Written as DNA, the CDR3 is TGTGCCAGCAGGACGCCGGGACTTAATGGCTACACCTTC.

The chain has TRBV5-1 and TRBJ2-7, with TRBD2 identical over 9 bases. The V gene end was trimmed by 4 bases and the J gene end by 9 bases; junction bases not matched to a gene: 11. Germline V lookup: CDR1 SGHRS, CDR2 YFSETQ. This CDR3 has 14 amino acids. CDR3 in DNA: TGCGCCAGCAGCACCGCGACTAGCGGTGCCGCGCAGTACTTC. Residues: CASSTATSGAAQYF.

In this sample, this clone turned up once. The CDR3 protein is CSVESAGSSYEQYF. The CDR3 bases are TGCAGCGTTGAGTCTGCCGGGAGCTCCTACGAGCAGTACTTC. The rearrangement joins TRBV29-1 to TRBJ2-7; D possibly corresponds to TRBD2 (6 bases). The germline V gene has CDR1 SQVTM and CDR2 ANQGSEA. V lost 3 bases to trimming and J lost 0 bases, with 12 bases between them. The CDR3 covers 14 residues.

V gene TRBV12-5 combines with J gene TRBJ2-7; possibly TRBD1 for D (5 bases). The CDR3 is 16 amino acids. V dropped 0 bases and J dropped 2 bases, with 14 bases sitting between them. Looked up from germline, CDR1 is LGHNT and CDR2 is FRNRAP. The CDR3 DNA reads as TGTGCTAGTGGTTTGGTAACAGGAAAGAAACCCTACGAGCAGTACTTC. Translated, it gives CASGLVTGKKPYEQYF.

This rearrangement joins TRBV29-1 to TRBJ2-5; a possible D gene is TRBD1 (5 bases). Between the trimmed V and J ends, which lost 5 bases and 2 bases, there was a span of 12 bases. From germline, CDR1 is SQVTM and CDR2 ANQGSEA. This CDR3 region has 13 residues. The CDR3 coding sequence is TGCAGCGTTAAGGGGTTGAGGCAAGAGACCCAGTACTTC. This encodes CSVKGLRQETQYF. The complete variable domain, with remaining parts taken from reference TRBV29-1 and TRBJ2-5, reads SAVISQKPSRDICQRGTSLTIQCQVDSQVTMMFWYRQQPGQSLTLIATANQGSEATYESGFVIDKFPISRPNLTFSTLTVSNMSPEDSSIYLCSVKGLRQETQYFGPGTRLLVL.

V gene TRBV6-1 combines with J gene TRBJ2-7; D perhaps matches TRBD2 (6 bases). V lost 3 bases to trimming and J lost 5 bases, with 11 bases between them. The CDR3 loop spans 13 amino acids. Germline V gives CDR1 MNHNS, CDR2 SASEGT. The CDR3 region is CASSERDPHEQYF. The CDR3 region has the DNA TGTGCCAGCAGTGAGCGGGATCCCCACGAGCAGTACTTC.

J is TRBJ2-4 and V is TRBV5-6; 8 nucleotides line up with TRBD1. This CDR3 is built from 16 residues. The J segment lost 0 bases and the V segment lost 0 bases, leaving 2 bases of the junction unmatched. Germline CDR1 reads SGHDT; CDR2 reads YYEEEE. CDR3 loop: CASSLAGGAAKNIQYF. In DNA, the CDR3 is TGTGCCAGCAGCTTGGCAGGGGGCGCAGCCAAAAACATTCAGTACTTC. The complete variable domain, with remaining parts taken from reference TRBV5-6 and TRBJ2-4, reads DAGVTQSPTHLIKTRGQQVTLRCSPKSGHDTVSWYQQALGQGPQFIFQYYEEEERQRGNFPDRFSGHQFPNYSSELNVNALLLGDSALYLCASSLAGGAAKNIQYFGAGTRLSVL.

This clone turned up a few times. The V gene is TRBV19, the J gene TRBJ2-2; D remains ambiguous. This CDR3 is built from 14 residues. Per germline, CDR1 LNHDA and CDR2 SQIVND (reference sequence). The germline V and J ends were trimmed by 5 bases and 2 bases, with 9 bases remaining between them. The CDR3 DNA is TGTGCCAGTAGTGTCCTAGGCAACACCGGGGAGCTGTTTTTT. Translation gives CASSVLGNTGELFF.